Sequencing of this T cell receptor (beta chain) was carried out in a study of blood T cell repertoires in COVID-19. Study-wide context: The origin of the acute and convalescent COVID-19 samples was the United States, Italy and Spain.

Here immunoSEQ multiplex PCR was the method, and the copy in TCRdb shows in-frame clones only, minus some. The sample has approximately 210,000 clones, around 90% seen once. This clone was recorded a few times. The CDR3 totals 13 residues. Trimming pared 0 bases from V and 12 bases from J, leaving 15 bases between. Germline V gene sequence: CDR1 SGHTA, CDR2 FQGTGA. The study drew participants aged about 18 to 89 years from roughly 25 US areas. The sequenced material came from PBMCs or T cells enriched from blood (not recorded which). The TCR originated in a man aged 30 to 45 in a cohort exposed to, infected with or recovered from COVID-19 (not recorded which). V and J are TRBV7-3 and TRBJ2-7, with D perhaps TRBD2 (7 bases). The CDR3 spells CASSLTRGGSPYF. CDR3 in DNA: TGTGCCAGCAGCTTAACCAGGGGCGGGAGTCCGTACTTC. The full variable domain, its missing parts supplied by reference TRBV7-3 and TRBJ2-7, is GAGVSQTPSNKVTEKGKYVELRCDPISGHTALYWYRQSLGQGPEFLIYFQGTGAADDSGLPNDRFFAVRPEGSVSTLKIQRTERGDSAVYLCASSLTRGGSPYFGPGTRLTVT.